This T cell receptor beta chain stems from a study of blood T cells in healthy people across ages. Germline values: CDR1 SGHTA, CDR2 FQGNSA. V shed 1 base and J shed 5 bases, with 15 bases lying between them. The CDR3 consists of 15 residues. Whole-study findings and limits: Investigators treated diversity estimates from one million T cells as underestimates. Roughly linear declines in TCR beta diversity per million T cells occurred with age.

The second PCR ran about 6 to 11 cycles with a sample-barcoded 5' primer and J-beta primers. A tag from a template-switch adaptor with 12 random nucleotides marked each cDNA molecule. TCRdb re-analysed the 5' RACE reads in MiXCR, keeping a single row per CDR3 protein. The table records 890,000 or so distinct CDR3 sequences, around 62% of them present only once. Total RNA, at least 6 micrograms per sample, was extracted from PBMCs. About this clonotype: The antigen is undetermined.

Sequenced sample: blood. The TCR sequence derives from a man younger than 40 in good health. The rearrangement uses TRBV7-2 and TRBJ2-7; no clear D gene. The CDR3 region is CASSLGAGRVHEQYF. The CDR3 nucleotides read TGTGCCAGCAGCTTAGGGGCAGGTCGCGTTCACGAGCAGTACTTC.